Presented here are 19 T cell receptor beta chains from one specimen sequenced in a study of blood T cell repertoires in COVID-19. TCRdb's copy holds only in-frame clones and misses some; the assay was immunoSEQ multiplex PCR. The sample has about 71,000 clones, 80% to 90% seen once. Sequencing input: peripheral blood. The receptors were gathered from a man in his thirties or forties with acute or convalescent COVID-19.

The chain recombines TRBV27 with TRBJ1-1; the D is unclear. Looked up from germline, CDR1 is MNHEY and CDR2 is SMNVEV (reference sequence). Trimming shortened V by 1 base and J by 7 bases, and 10 bases separated the two germline ends. The CDR3 extends over 13 amino acids. CDR3 sequence: CASSLFVADEAFF. The CDR3, as DNA: TGTGCCAGCAGTTTATTTGTCGCAGATGAAGCTTTCTTT.

In DNA form, the CDR3 reads TGTGCCAGCAGCGTAGTTCTAGCGGGAGTCAATGAGCAGTTCTTC. Translated, it gives CASSVVLAGVNEQFF. The rearrangement links TRBV9 to TRBJ2-1; 10 bases match TRBD2. The germline V gene encodes CDR1 SGDLS and CDR2 YYNGEE. The CDR3 consists of 15 residues. Trimming cost V 0 bases and J 6 bases; bases outside gene matches: 3.

This chain joins TRBV13 and TRBJ1-2; 7 nucleotides match TRBD1. Germline-derived CDR1 and CDR2 are PRHDT and FYEKMQ (reference sequence). Germline trimming cut 2 bases from V and 8 bases from J; bases unmatched to any gene: 11. The CDR3 is made up of 15 amino acids. The CDR3 sequence is CASSLFQTDREGYTF. DNA for the CDR3: TGTGCCAGCAGCTTATTTCAGACCGACAGGGAAGGCTACACCTTC.

The chain links TRBV4-2 to TRBJ1-5, with TRBD1 matching over 10 bases. Unmatched junction bases numbered 10, after V lost 4 bases and J lost 7 bases. Germline V gives CDR1 LGHNA, CDR2 YNFKEQ. There are 16 residues in the CDR3. CDR3 residues: CASSPGTGALSQPQHF. CDR3 DNA sequence: TGTGCCAGCAGCCCGGGGACAGGGGCGCTTAGCCAGCCCCAGCATTTT.

The V gene is TRBV5-6, the J gene TRBJ2-3, with 12 bases that match TRBD2. Per germline, CDR1 SGHDT and CDR2 YYEEEE. The CDR3 has 15 amino acids. With V trimmed by 4 bases and J by 5 bases, 5 bases remained unmatched. The CDR3 protein is CASSRLAGVVDTQYF. CDR3 DNA sequence: TGTGCCAGCAGCCGACTAGCGGGAGTCGTAGATACGCAGTATTTT.

CDR3 sequence reads: CASSVVPSGGAEDTQYF. CDR3 DNA sequence: TGTGCCAGCAGCGTAGTCCCTAGCGGGGGGGCAGAGGATACGCAGTATTTT. The chain is built from TRBV9 and TRBJ2-3; 12 bases line up with TRBD2. CDR3 length equals 17 residues. V was clipped by 0 bases and J by 6 bases; unmatched bases: 8. Germline V gene data show CDR1 as SGDLS and CDR2 as YYNGEE.

This clone was seen once. J is TRBJ2-1 and V is TRBV6-4, with 7 bases lining up with TRBD2. This CDR3 has 14 amino acids. Germline values: CDR1 MRHNA, CDR2 SNTAGT. V gave up 5 bases and J gave up 8 bases; unmatched junction bases: 9. Here the CDR3 reads CASSSQGAGYEQFF. Written as DNA, the CDR3 is TGTGCCAGCAGTAGTCAGGGAGCGGGATATGAGCAGTTCTTC.

The rearrangement links TRBV11-2 to TRBJ2-2, with TRBD2 matching over 7 bases. Germline-derived CDR1 and CDR2 are SGHAT and FQNNGV. The CDR3 is made up of 14 amino acids. J was trimmed by 6 bases and V by 3 bases; bases with no gene match: 4. The CDR3 here is CASSLAGEAGELFF. The CDR3 coding sequence is TGTGCCAGCAGCTTGGCGGGAGAGGCCGGGGAGCTGTTTTTT.

This chain uses TRBV27 with TRBJ2-5, with D tentatively TRBD2 (6 bases). Trimming stripped 4 bases from V and 7 bases from J, with 13 bases between. This CDR3 comprises 13 residues. The germline gives CDR1 MNHEY, CDR2 SMNVEV (reference sequence). The CDR3 DNA follows: TGTGCCAGCAGTTGGGGACTGACGGGGACCCAGTACTTC. Translation gives CASSWGLTGTQYF.

This chain uses TRBV10-2 with TRBJ1-5, with D unclear. The ends were cut back, 5 bases at V and 5 bases at J, with 13 bases in the middle. Germline V gives CDR1 WSHSY, CDR2 SAAADI. The CDR3 contains 14 residues. In DNA, the CDR3 is TGCGCCAGCAGTCTATCCACAGTCGATCAGCCCCAGCATTTT. It specifies CASSLSTVDQPQHF.

With respect to this clone: Its ends do not fully match the called genes, so a read error is possible. The chain is built from TRBV9 and TRBJ1-1; 9 nucleotides match TRBD1. Germline CDR1 reads SGDLS; CDR2 reads YYNGEE. This CDR3 has 15 amino acids. The CDR3 loop reads CASNEGQGTNSEAFF. The CDR3 DNA sequence: TGTGCCAGCAACGAGGGACAGGGAACGAACTCTGAAGCTTTCTTT.

The chain uses TRBV13 and TRBJ1-2, with 12 bases matching TRBD1. Germline values: CDR1 PRHDT, CDR2 FYEKMQ (reference sequence). CDR3 size: 16 residues. J was trimmed by 0 bases and V by 6 bases; bases with no gene match: 5. The CDR3 bases are TGTGCCAGCAGTTTGGGACAGGGGGCTCCTAACTATGGCTACACCTTC. This codes for CASSLGQGAPNYGYTF.

The chain is built from TRBV7-2 and TRBJ1-1; tentatively, D is TRBD1 (6 bases). Germline assignment: CDR1 SGHTA and CDR2 FQGNSA. The CDR3 is 15 amino acids. V shed 4 bases and J shed 0 bases, with 12 bases lying between them. CDR3 coding DNA: TGTGCCAGCAGCTCGAAAGGACAGATGAACACTGAAGCTTTCTTT. This sequence encodes CASSSKGQMNTEAFF.

The chain combines TRBV20-1 with TRBJ1-5; perhaps TRBD1 as D (5 bases). Germline V lookup: CDR1 DFQATT, CDR2 SNEGSKA (reference sequence). Trimming shortened V by 3 bases and J by 2 bases, and 29 bases separated the two germline ends. CDR3 length: 20 residues. CDR3 coding DNA: TGCAGTGCTAGTCCTCGACCCAGGGTATTACGAGACATTGGCAATCAGCCCCAGCATTTT. It encodes CSASPRPRVLRDIGNQPQHF.

In the case of this clone: One end of the junction is discordant with germline, which a read error may explain. Here the CDR3 reads CSARDGTDYHF. The CDR3 DNA reads as TGCAGTGCTAGAGATGGGACAGATTACCACTTT. The chain combines TRBV20-1 with TRBJ1-1; 7 nucleotides match TRBD1. Germline CDR1 is DFQATT and CDR2 is SNEGSKA (reference sequence). CDR3 length equals 11 residues.

The rearrangement uses TRBV5-4 and TRBJ2-2; TRBD1 aligns across 10 bases. Germline values: CDR1 SGHNT, CDR2 YYREEE (reference sequence). Trimming took 4 bases from V and 6 from J; bases not matched to a gene: 6. This CDR3 has 15 residues. The CDR3 bases are TGTGCCAGCAGCCCACGGACAGGGGGGTCCGGGGAGCTGTTTTTT. Translating it yields CASSPRTGGSGELFF.

The CDR3 protein is CAIIRDTNTGELFF. The CDR3 bases are TGTGCCATCATAAGAGACACGAACACCGGGGAGCTGTTTTTT. The chain links TRBV19 to TRBJ2-2, with D unclear. CDR1 and CDR2 (germline): LNHDA, SQIVND (reference sequence). Trimming pared 10 bases from V and 0 bases from J, leaving 12 bases between. The CDR3 spans 14 residues.

The rearrangement joins TRBV14 to TRBJ1-1; the match to TRBD1 covers 8 bases. Trimming at V came to 4 bases and at J to 4 bases, leaving 8 bases not matched to a gene. This CDR3 comprises 15 residues. Germline CDR1 SGHDN, CDR2 FVKESK. CDR3 amino acids: CASSLMTGARTEAFF. CDR3 sequence (DNA): TGTGCCAGCAGCCTCATGACAGGGGCTCGCACTGAAGCTTTCTTT.

The chain employs TRBV6-5 and TRBJ1-2; TRBD1 aligns across 7 bases. Germline trimming cut 6 bases from V and 3 bases from J; bases unmatched to any gene: 10. CDR1 and CDR2 from the germline V gene are MNHEY and SVGAGI. The CDR3 consists of 15 residues. Here the CDR3 reads CASRNTGAGDYGYTF. CDR3 nucleotide sequence: TGTGCCAGCAGAAACACAGGGGCCGGGGACTATGGCTACACCTTC.